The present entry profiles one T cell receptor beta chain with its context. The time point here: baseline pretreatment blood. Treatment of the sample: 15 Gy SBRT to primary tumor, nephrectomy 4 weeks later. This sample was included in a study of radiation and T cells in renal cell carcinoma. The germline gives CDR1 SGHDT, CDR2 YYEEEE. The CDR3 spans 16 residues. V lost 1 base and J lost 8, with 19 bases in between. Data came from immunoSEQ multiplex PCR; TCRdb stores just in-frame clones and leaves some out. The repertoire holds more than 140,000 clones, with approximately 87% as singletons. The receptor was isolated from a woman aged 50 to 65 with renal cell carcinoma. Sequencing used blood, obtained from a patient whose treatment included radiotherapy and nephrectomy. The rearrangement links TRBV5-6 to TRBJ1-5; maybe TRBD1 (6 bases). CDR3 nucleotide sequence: TGTGCCAGCAGCTTGTATTCGACAGGCATCGATAAGCCCCAGCATTTT. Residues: CASSLYSTGIDKPQHF. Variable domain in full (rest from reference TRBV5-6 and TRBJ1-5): DAGVTQSPTHLIKTRGQQVTLRCSPKSGHDTVSWYQQALGQGPQFIFQYYEEEERQRGNFPDRFSGHQFPNYSSELNVNALLLGDSALYLCASSLYSTGIDKPQHFGDGTRLSIL.